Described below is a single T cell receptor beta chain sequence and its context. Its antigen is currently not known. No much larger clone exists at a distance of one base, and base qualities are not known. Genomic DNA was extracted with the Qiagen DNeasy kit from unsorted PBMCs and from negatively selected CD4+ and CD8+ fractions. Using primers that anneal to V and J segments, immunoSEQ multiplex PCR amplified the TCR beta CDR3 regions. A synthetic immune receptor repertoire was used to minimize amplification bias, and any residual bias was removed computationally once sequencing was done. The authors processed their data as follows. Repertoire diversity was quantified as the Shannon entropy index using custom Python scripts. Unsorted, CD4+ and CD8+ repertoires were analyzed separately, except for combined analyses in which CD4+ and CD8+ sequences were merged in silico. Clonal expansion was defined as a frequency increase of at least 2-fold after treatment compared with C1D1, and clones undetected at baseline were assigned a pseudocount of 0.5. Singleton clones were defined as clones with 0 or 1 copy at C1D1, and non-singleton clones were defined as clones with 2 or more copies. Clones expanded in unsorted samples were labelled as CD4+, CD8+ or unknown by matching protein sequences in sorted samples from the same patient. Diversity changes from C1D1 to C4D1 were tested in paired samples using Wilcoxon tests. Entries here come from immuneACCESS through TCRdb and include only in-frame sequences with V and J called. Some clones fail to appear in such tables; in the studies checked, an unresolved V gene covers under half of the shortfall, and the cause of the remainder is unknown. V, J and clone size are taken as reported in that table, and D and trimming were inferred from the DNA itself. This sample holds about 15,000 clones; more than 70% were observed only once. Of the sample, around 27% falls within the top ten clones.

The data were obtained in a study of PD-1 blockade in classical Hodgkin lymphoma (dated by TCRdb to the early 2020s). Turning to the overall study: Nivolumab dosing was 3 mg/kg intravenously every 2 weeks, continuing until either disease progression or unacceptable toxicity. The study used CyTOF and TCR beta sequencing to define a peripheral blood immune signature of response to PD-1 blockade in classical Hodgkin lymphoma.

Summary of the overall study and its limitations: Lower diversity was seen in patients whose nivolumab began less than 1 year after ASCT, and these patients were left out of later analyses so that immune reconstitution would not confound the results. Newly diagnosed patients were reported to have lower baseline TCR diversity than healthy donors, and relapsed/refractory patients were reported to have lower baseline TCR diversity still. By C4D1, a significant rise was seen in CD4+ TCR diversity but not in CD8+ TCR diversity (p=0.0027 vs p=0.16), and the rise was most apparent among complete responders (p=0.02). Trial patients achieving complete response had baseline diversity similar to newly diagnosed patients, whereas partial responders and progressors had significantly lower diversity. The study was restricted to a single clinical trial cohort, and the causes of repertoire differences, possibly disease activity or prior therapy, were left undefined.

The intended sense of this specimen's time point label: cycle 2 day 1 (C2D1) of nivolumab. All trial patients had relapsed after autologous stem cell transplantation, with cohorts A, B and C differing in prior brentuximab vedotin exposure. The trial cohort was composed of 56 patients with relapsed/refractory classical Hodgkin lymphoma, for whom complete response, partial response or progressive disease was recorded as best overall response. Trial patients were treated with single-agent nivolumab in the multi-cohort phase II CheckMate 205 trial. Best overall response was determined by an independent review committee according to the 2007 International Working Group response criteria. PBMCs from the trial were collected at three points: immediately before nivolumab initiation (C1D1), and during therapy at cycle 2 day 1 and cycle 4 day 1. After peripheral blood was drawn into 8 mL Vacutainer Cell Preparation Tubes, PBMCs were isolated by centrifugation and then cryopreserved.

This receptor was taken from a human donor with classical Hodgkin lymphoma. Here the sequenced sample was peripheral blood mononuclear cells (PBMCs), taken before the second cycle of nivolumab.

The DNA sequence is TGCGCCAGCAGTGACAGGTTTGCCGGGGAGCTGTTTTTT. It specifies CASSDRFAGELFF. Here the chain combines TRBV10-2 and TRBJ2-2; no D gene is confidently identified. The V and J ends are trimmed by 3 bases and 6 bases, leaving 8 bases between them. From the germline V gene, CDR1 is WSHSY and CDR2 is SAAADI. The CDR3 measures 13 amino acids from cysteine to phenylalanine. The CDR3 DNA has 39 bases and is translated from base 1.